The 27 T cell receptor beta chains listed next were all sequenced from one sample in a study of blood T cell repertoires in COVID-19. This table comes from immunoSEQ multiplex PCR, and its TCRdb copy is limited to in-frame clones, with some not included. The data contain around 300,000 clones, approximately 91% of them singletons. Sequenced sample: PBMCs or T cells enriched from blood (not recorded which). The receptors come from a woman between 35 and 50 years old who had recovered from COVID-19.

The chain combines TRBV29-1 with TRBJ2-1; TRBD2 might be the D (5 bases). Trimming removed 3 bases at V and 3 bases at J, with 12 bases between. CDR3 length equals 14 residues. Looked up from germline, CDR1 is SQVTM and CDR2 is ANQGSEA. The CDR3 loop reads CSVDRAEVYNEQFF. CDR3 nucleotide sequence: TGCAGCGTTGATCGAGCGGAGGTCTACAATGAGCAGTTCTTC.

In regard to this clone: The same CDR3 can be traced to other DNA sequences in this sample. The rearrangement links TRBV9 to TRBJ1-5, with D hard to call. Trimming removed 3 bases from V and 4 bases from J, with 11 bases in between. The CDR3 is 14 amino acids. Germline CDR1 and CDR2: SGDLS and YYNGEE. This CDR3 reads CASSALGGNQPQHF. The CDR3 DNA sequence: TGTGCCAGCAGCGCGCTAGGCGGGAATCAGCCCCAGCATTTT.

The chain couples TRBV7-6 to TRBJ1-1, with TRBD1 identical over 7 bases. This CDR3 contains 16 residues. Germline values: CDR1 SGHVS, CDR2 FNYEAQ. The trim removed 1 base at V and 5 bases at J, leaving 10 bases unmatched. This CDR3 reads CASSLGQGRVVTEAFF. DNA for the CDR3: TGTGCCAGCAGCTTAGGACAGGGAAGGGTTGTAACTGAAGCTTTCTTT. The variable domain in full, with the rest retrieved from reference TRBV7-6 and TRBJ1-1, is GAGVSQSPRYKVTKRGQDVALRCDPISGHVSLYWYRQALGQGPEFLTYFNYEAQQDKSGLPNDRFSAERPEGSISTLTIQRTEQRDSAMYRCASSLGQGRVVTEAFFGQGTRLTVV.

The gene calls are TRBV5-5 and TRBJ1-3; a possible D gene is TRBD1 (6 bases). The V gene lost 4 bases and the J gene lost 4 bases, with 15 bases spanning the gap. Germline V lookup: CDR1 SGHKS, CDR2 YYEKEE (reference sequence). The CDR3 length is 15 residues. In DNA form, the CDR3 reads TGTGCCAGCAGCCCTGAAAACAGGGTCGGAAACACCATATATTTT. The encoded protein is CASSPENRVGNTIYF. Full variable domain (rest looked up from reference TRBV5-5 and TRBJ1-3): DAGVTQSPTHLIKTRGQQVTLRCSPISGHKSVSWYQQVLGQGPQFIFQYYEKEERGRGNFPDRFSARQFPNYSSELNVNALLLGDSALYLCASSPENRVGNTIYFGEGSWLTVV.

This sequence joins TRBV6-2 or TRBV6-3 and TRBJ2-2; 8 bases line up with TRBD1. Germline-derived CDR1 and CDR2 are MNHEY and SVGEGT. V trimming: 4 bases; J trimming: 5 bases; junction bases outside the gene matches: 9. The CDR3 is 16 residues long. In nucleotides, the CDR3 is TGTGCCAGCAGTTCCGACAGGGGCGTTTGGACCGGGGAGCTGTTTTTT. Its translation is CASSSDRGVWTGELFF.

This rearrangement joins TRBV27 to TRBJ2-1; a weak D match, TRBD1 (5 bases). CDR1 MNHEY and CDR2 SMNVEV come from the germline V gene (reference sequence). The CDR3 totals 14 residues. V dropped 3 bases and J dropped 3 bases, with 9 bases sitting between them. Here the CDR3 DNA reads TGTGCCAGCAGTTTTAGGGGCGGCTACAATGAGCAGTTCTTC. Translating gives CASSFRGGYNEQFF.

This chain joins TRBV29-1 and TRBJ1-1; 7 bases match TRBD1. The V gene's germline CDR1 is SQVTM and CDR2 ANQGSEA. With V trimmed by 6 bases and J by 5 bases, 15 bases remained unmatched. The CDR3 is made up of 15 amino acids. The CDR3 region is CSVWTGLNSGTEAFF. Here the CDR3 DNA reads TGCAGCGTCTGGACAGGACTAAATTCAGGGACTGAAGCTTTCTTT.

The gene calls are TRBV3-1 (or the pseudogene TRBV3-2) and TRBJ2-3; possibly TRBD2 for D (5 bases). CDR3 length: 16 amino acids. Between the trimmed V and J ends, which lost 1 base and 1 base, there was a span of 12 bases. Germline lookup yields CDR1 LGHDT and CDR2 YNNKEL (reference sequence). CDR3 sequence: CASSQARLRGTDTQYF. In DNA, the CDR3 is TGTGCCAGCAGCCAAGCGCGACTGAGGGGCACAGATACGCAGTATTTT.

The V and J genes are TRBV18 and TRBJ1-2; 7 bases are a match to TRBD1. Trimming removed 3 bases from V and 3 bases from J; junction bases left unmatched: 10. Germline CDR1 is KGHSH and CDR2 is LQKENI. The CDR3 extends over 16 amino acids. The CDR3 sequence: CASSPAGQPQYYGYTF. In DNA, the CDR3 is TGTGCCAGCTCACCTGCGGGACAGCCTCAATACTATGGCTACACCTTC. The variable domain in full, with the rest retrieved from reference TRBV18 and TRBJ1-2, is NAGVMQNPRHLVRRRGQEARLRCSPMKGHSHVYWYRQLPEEGLKFMVYLQKENIIDESGMPKERFSAEFPKEGPSILRIQQVVRGDSAAYFCASSPAGQPQYYGYTFGSGTRLTVV.

This sequence joins TRBV6-5 and TRBJ1-1; no clear D. The CDR3 covers 11 residues. Germline assignment: CDR1 MNHEY and CDR2 SVGAGI. V was cut by 7 bases and J by 2 bases, with 5 bases left in between. This CDR3 is CASTRNTEAFF. For the CDR3, the DNA is TGTGCCAGCACCCGTAACACTGAAGCTTTCTTT.

The rearrangement uses TRBV11-3 and TRBJ2-3; a possible D gene is TRBD1 (6 bases). The CDR3 totals 17 residues. Germline V gene lookup returns CDR1 SGHNT and CDR2 YENEEA. V was shortened by 0 bases and J by 4 bases, with 17 bases between the two germline ends. CDR3 amino acids: CASSLEGQGLGSDTQYF. For the CDR3, the DNA is TGTGCCAGCAGCTTAGAGGGCCAGGGGCTCGGGTCAGATACGCAGTATTTT.

The chain is built from TRBV5-1 and TRBJ2-5; a possible D gene is TRBD1 (6 bases). V lost 7 bases to trimming and J lost 2 bases, with 21 bases between them. The CDR3 runs 16 residues. Germline V CDR1 and CDR2: SGHRS, YFSETQ. Here the CDR3 DNA reads TGCGCCAGCGGAGCCCGGGCAGGGGCCGGACAAGAGACCCAGTACTTC. Amino acids: CASGARAGAGQETQYF.

The chain combines TRBV11-2 with TRBJ2-7; 8 nucleotides line up with TRBD2. V shed 5 bases and J 3 bases; nucleotides not matched to a gene: 9. Looked up from germline, CDR1 is SGHAT and CDR2 is FQNNGV. This CDR3 comprises 15 residues. CDR3 region: CASSPQLAENYEQYF. The CDR3, as DNA: TGTGCCAGCAGCCCCCAACTAGCGGAAAACTACGAGCAGTACTTC.

In nucleotides, the CDR3 is TGTGCCAGCTCACCCCCTCATGGAGGGCAGTACTTC. This translates into CASSPPHGGQYF. The rearrangement links TRBV18 to TRBJ2-7, with a tentative D call TRBD2 (5 bases). Germline CDR1 KGHSH, CDR2 LQKENI. V shed 3 bases and J shed 9 bases, with 12 bases lying between them. CDR3 length equals 12 residues.

The rearrangement links TRBV6-5 to TRBJ1-2; weak D call: TRBD1 (5 bases). The germline V gene has CDR1 MNHEY and CDR2 SVGAGI. Trimming stripped 0 bases from V and 7 bases from J, with 15 bases between. The CDR3 length is 15 residues. The CDR3 nucleotides are TGTGCCAGCAGTTACTCTGGGGGAGGTTTTAGTGGCTACACCTTC. Amino acids: CASSYSGGGFSGYTF.

The CDR3 nucleotides read TGTGCCAGCAGTCCAGGGCACGGGGACAGGATATATGGCTACACCTTC. This translates into CASSPGHGDRIYGYTF. The V and J genes are TRBV28 and TRBJ1-2, with 8 bases matching TRBD1. The germline CDR1 and CDR2 sequences are MDHEN and SYDVKM. V dropped 5 bases and J dropped 5; count of bases not matched to a gene: 13. The CDR3 has 16 amino acids.

This chain joins TRBV19 and TRBJ2-1, with D perhaps matching TRBD2 (5 bases). The germline V gene encodes CDR1 LNHDA and CDR2 SQIVND (reference sequence). With 3 bases removed from V and 0 bases from J, the gap between germline ends came to 15 bases. The CDR3 consists of 17 residues. The CDR3 coding sequence is TGTGCCAGTAGTATCGCCAATAGCGCGAGCTCCTACAATGAGCAGTTCTTC. This encodes CASSIANSASSYNEQFF.

The CDR3 protein is CASSLEHRTQYF. CDR3 coding DNA: TGTGCCAGCAGCTTAGAGCATAGAACGCAGTATTTT. The V gene is TRBV7-2, the J gene TRBJ2-3; D remains unclear. This CDR3 comprises 12 residues. In germline, CDR1 is SGHTA, CDR2 FQGNSA. Trimming cost V 1 base and J 9 bases, with 8 bases left between them.

The rearrangement joins TRBV7-6 to TRBJ1-2; 7 bases align to TRBD1. Unmatched junction bases numbered 10, after V lost 5 bases and J lost 4 bases. The CDR3 spans 15 residues. Germline V gene data show CDR1 as SGHVS and CDR2 as FNYEAQ. This chain's CDR3 is CASSALDRKGYGYTF. For the CDR3, the DNA is TGTGCCAGCAGCGCTTTGGACAGGAAGGGCTATGGCTACACCTTC.

This clone has only one observation. The rearrangement links TRBV19 to TRBJ1-5; 7 positions agree with TRBD1. The CDR3 is 13 amino acids. The germline CDR1 and CDR2 sequences are LNHDA and SQIVND (reference sequence). Losses at the gene ends were 9 bases for V and 6 bases for J; bases not matched to a gene: 8. The DNA for the CDR3 is TGTGCCAGCGACGACAGGGATCGTCAGCCCCAGCATTTT. Protein: CASDDRDRQPQHF.

The chain is built from TRBV6-5 and TRBJ2-1; the D gene is possibly TRBD2 (6 bases). V lost 4 bases and J lost 6, with 10 bases in between. Germline V gives CDR1 MNHEY, CDR2 SVGAGI. The CDR3 runs to 13 residues. The CDR3, as DNA: TGTGCCAGCAGTTTGAACGGGGGCAATGAGCAGTTCTTC. It yields the protein CASSLNGGNEQFF.

This rearrangement joins TRBV3-1 (or the pseudogene TRBV3-2) to TRBJ2-2; 11 bases agree with TRBD1. CDR3 length: 16 residues. Looked up from germline, CDR1 is LGHDT and CDR2 is YNNKEL (reference sequence). With 3 bases clipped from V and 6 bases from J, the junction kept 6 bases outside the gene matches. The chain's CDR3 is CASSHHGTGGSGELFF. CDR3 in DNA: TGTGCCAGCAGCCACCACGGGACAGGGGGGTCCGGGGAGCTGTTTTTT.

CDR3 region: CASSPDRQGVSGANVLTF. CDR3 DNA sequence: TGTGCCAGCAGCCCAGATCGACAGGGTGTTTCTGGGGCCAACGTCCTGACTTTC. The chain joins TRBV11-2 to TRBJ2-6, with TRBD1 identical over 7 bases. The CDR3 extends over 18 amino acids. CDR1 and CDR2 from the germline V gene are SGHAT and FQNNGV. V was clipped by 5 bases and J by 1 base; unmatched bases: 11.

The rearrangement links TRBV5-1 to TRBJ2-2, with D perhaps TRBD2 (5 bases). Trimming shortened V by 5 bases and J by 5 bases, and 13 bases separated the two germline ends. CDR3 length: 14 residues. The V gene's germline CDR1 is SGHRS and CDR2 YFSETQ. This CDR3 is CASRPNLATGELFF. CDR3 nucleotides: TGCGCCAGCAGGCCCAATCTAGCTACCGGGGAGCTGTTTTTT.

This clone has more than one count but fewer than ten. At one of its ends the junction is not consistent with the germline gene, which may arise from a read error. This chain connects TRBV19 to TRBJ1-1, with TRBD1 identical over 9 bases. This CDR3 region has 19 residues. CDR1 and CDR2 (germline): LNHDA, SQIVND (reference sequence). CDR3: CASSVDLRRTGAMNTEAFF. The CDR3 DNA follows: TGTGCCAGTAGTGTAGACCTAAGGCGGACAGGGGCCATGAACACTGAAGCTTTCTTT.

The chain carries TRBV10-3 and TRBJ1-2; 9 nucleotides align to TRBD1. J gave up 4 bases and V 4 bases, and 1 base lay outside the gene matches. The germline V gene has CDR1 ENHRY and CDR2 SYGVKD. This CDR3 region has 13 residues. This CDR3 is CAISAGQGYGYTF. The CDR3 nucleotides read TGTGCCATCAGTGCGGGACAGGGCTATGGCTACACCTTC.

This clone was seen only once. This rearrangement joins TRBV5-4 to TRBJ1-1; perhaps TRBD1 as D (6 bases). Trimming pared 5 bases from V and 1 base from J, leaving 15 bases between. This CDR3 region has 15 residues. In germline, CDR1 is SGHNT, CDR2 YYREEE (reference sequence). The CDR3 region is CASRSVRGSNTEAFF. The DNA for the CDR3 is TGTGCCAGCAGATCCGTCAGGGGCTCGAACACTGAAGCTTTCTTT.